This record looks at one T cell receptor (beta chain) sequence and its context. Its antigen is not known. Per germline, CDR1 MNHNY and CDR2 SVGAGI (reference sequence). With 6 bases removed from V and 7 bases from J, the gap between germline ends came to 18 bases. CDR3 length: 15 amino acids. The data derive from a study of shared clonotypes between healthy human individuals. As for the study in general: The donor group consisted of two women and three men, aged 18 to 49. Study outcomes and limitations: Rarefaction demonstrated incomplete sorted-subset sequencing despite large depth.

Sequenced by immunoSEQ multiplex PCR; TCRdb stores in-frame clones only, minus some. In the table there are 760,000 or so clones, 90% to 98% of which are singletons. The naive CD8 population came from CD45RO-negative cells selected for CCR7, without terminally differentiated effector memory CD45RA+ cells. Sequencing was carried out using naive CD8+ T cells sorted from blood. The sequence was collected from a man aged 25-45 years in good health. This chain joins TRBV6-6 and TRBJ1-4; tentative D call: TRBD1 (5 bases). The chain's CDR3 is CASRTWTNQGEKLFF. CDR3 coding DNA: TGTGCCAGCAGAACTTGGACAAACCAAGGTGAAAAACTGTTTTTT.